The next 10 T cell receptor beta chains were all read from a single sample in a study of T cells after yellow fever vaccination. TCRdb processed the 5' RACE reads anew with MiXCR; each CDR3 protein has one entry. The sample consists of 200,000 to 300,000 distinct CDR3 sequences, 6.9% of them appearing once. Sequencing was performed on CD4+ T cells sorted from PBMCs, taken 15 days after the yellow fever booster vaccination. The receptors were sampled from a young man who received the YFV17D yellow fever vaccine.

In DNA, the CDR3 is TGTGCCTGGGGGCGCGGGAGGGCCCATGAGCAGTTCTTC. Its translation: CAWGRGRAHEQFF. The chain recombines TRBV30 with TRBJ2-1, with 9 bases lining up with TRBD2. The CDR3 is 13 residues long. CDR1 and CDR2 (germline): GTSNPN, SVGIG (reference sequence). V lost 5 bases to trimming and J lost 8 bases; unmatched junction nucleotides: 7.

J is TRBJ2-1 and V is TRBV5-1, with 12 bases aligning to TRBD2. The V gene's germline CDR1 is SGHRS and CDR2 YFSETQ. V dropped 5 bases and J dropped 7; count of bases not matched to a gene: 10. The CDR3 contains 16 residues. For the CDR3, the DNA is TGCGCCAGCAGTCCCCTAGCGGGAGGGCCGGTAAATGAGCAGTTCTTC. Translation gives CASSPLAGGPVNEQFF. Full variable domain (rest looked up from reference TRBV5-1 and TRBJ2-1): KAGVTQTPRYLIKTRGQQVTLSCSPISGHRSVSWYQQTPGQGLQFLFEYFSETQRNKGNFPGRFSGRQFSNSRSEMNVSTLELGDSALYLCASSPLAGGPVNEQFFGPGTRLTVL.

This clonotype was observed a few times. The chain employs TRBV5-1 and TRBJ2-7; TRBD1 matches 9 bases. The germline gives CDR1 SGHRS, CDR2 YFSETQ. Trimming cost V 6 bases and J 3 bases; bases outside gene matches: 4. This CDR3 has 13 residues. In nucleotides, the CDR3 is TGCGCCAGCAAGTGGGACAGGGACTACGAGCAGTACTTC. Its translation: CASKWDRDYEQYF. The variable domain in full, completed from reference TRBV5-1 and TRBJ2-7, reads KAGVTQTPRYLIKTRGQQVTLSCSPISGHRSVSWYQQTPGQGLQFLFEYFSETQRNKGNFPGRFSGRQFSNSRSEMNVSTLELGDSALYLCASKWDRDYEQYFGPGTRLTVT.

The rearrangement joins TRBV5-1 to TRBJ2-3; 9 bases match TRBD2. CDR1 SGHRS and CDR2 YFSETQ come from the germline V gene. The CDR3 consists of 16 residues. The V and J ends lost 3 bases and 7 bases, in that order; junction bases with no gene match: 12. CDR3 bases: TGCGCCAGCAGCTCGATAGCGGGAGCGACCATGAATACGCAGTATTTT. Protein: CASSSIAGATMNTQYF.

There are many counts of this clonotype. This chain links TRBV24-1 with TRBJ2-1; TRBD2 matches 12 bases. The V gene end was trimmed by 9 bases and the J gene end by 12 bases; junction bases not matched to a gene: 8. The CDR3 spans 13 residues. In germline, CDR1 is KGHDR, CDR2 SFDVKD. The CDR3 is CATPPSGRAGQFF. CDR3 nucleotide sequence: TGTGCCACCCCCCCTAGCGGGAGGGCCGGGCAGTTCTTC.

There are many counts of this clonotype. The chain has TRBV7-2 and TRBJ2-3; D gene unclear. This CDR3 region has 15 residues. Germline V CDR1 and CDR2: SGHTA, FQGNSA. V shed 5 bases and J shed 0 bases, with 12 bases lying between them. CDR3 protein: CASSLTRSSTDTQYF. CDR3 nucleotide sequence: TGTGCCAGCAGCCTCACGAGAAGTAGCACAGATACGCAGTATTTT.

This CDR3 is CASTSSGVSYNEQFF. CDR3 sequence (DNA): TGTGCCAGCACCTCTAGCGGGGTCTCCTACAATGAGCAGTTCTTC. The V gene is TRBV7-8, the J gene TRBJ2-1; 9 bases are shared with TRBD2. Germline V gives CDR1 SGHVS, CDR2 FQNEAQ. V shed 7 bases and J 0 bases; nucleotides not matched to a gene: 4. The CDR3 loop spans 15 amino acids.

J is TRBJ1-1 and V is TRBV20-1; the D is unclear. V shed 6 bases and J shed 1 base, with 12 bases lying between them. The germline V gene has CDR1 DFQATT and CDR2 SNEGSKA (reference sequence). The length of the CDR3 is 13 residues. The CDR3 nucleotides are TGCAGTGCGCAAAGAGGGTCGAACACTGAAGCTTTCTTT. The encoded protein is CSAQRGSNTEAFF.

This clonotype occurred a few times. The V call is TRBV6-1, the J call TRBJ2-2, with 9 bases matching TRBD1. CDR1 and CDR2 from the germline V gene are MNHNS and SASEGT. This CDR3 is built from 16 residues. The V gene end was trimmed by 4 bases and the J gene end by 3 bases; junction bases not matched to a gene: 6. The CDR3 protein is CASSAPTGGYTGELFF. In DNA form, the CDR3 reads TGTGCCAGCAGTGCCCCCACAGGGGGCTACACCGGGGAGCTGTTTTTT.

In its sample, this clonotype was seen many times. The chain uses TRBV6-5 and TRBJ2-1, with D perhaps TRBD2 (6 bases). Germline-derived CDR1 and CDR2 are MNHEY and SVGAGI. The V end was cut by 2 bases, the J end by 4 bases, with 9 bases between. CDR3 length equals 14 residues. DNA of the CDR3: TGTGCCAGCAGTTACGGCGGGGAATACAATGAGCAGTTCTTC. Translating gives CASSYGGEYNEQFF.